The present entry profiles one TCR beta chain with its context. TEMRA cells were FACS-enriched, unlike CD8+ and CD4+ T cells, which were negatively isolated. The sample is drawn from a study of CD8 T cells in Susac syndrome. Random hexamers served to reverse transcribe about 0.5 to 1 ug RNA. Amplification of the TCR beta CDR3 was carried out by immunoSEQ multiplex PCR, which spanned a total of 54 Vbeta and 13 Jbeta segments. TCRdb re-called the immunoSEQ multiplex PCR reads with MiXCR, one entry per CDR3 protein. Among about 430,000 distinct CDR3 sequences listed, 75% to 90% were seen once. Germline values: CDR1 LGHDT, CDR2 YNNKEL (reference sequence). The CDR3 runs to 15 residues. V was clipped by 2 bases and J by 8 bases, with 15 bases between them.

The sample was CD8+ T cells from PBMCs. The J gene is TRBJ1-4, the V gene TRBV3-1; the D gene is possibly TRBD1 (5 bases). The TCR sequence derives from a human donor with multiple sclerosis. In DNA form, the CDR3 reads TGTGCCAGCAGCCAAAAAGAACAGGATCCGGAAAAACTGTTTTTT. It yields the protein CASSQKEQDPEKLFF.